This T cell receptor beta chain was sequenced during a study of CD8+CD57+ T cells in acquired aplastic anemia. Background on the study: Average DNA yield from sorted CD4+ and CD8+ cells was approximately 3.2 ug.

Study-wide findings and caveats: Between patients and controls, CD8+ Simpson's diversity did not vary significantly.

For CDR3 and TCR beta VDJ profiling, genomic DNA was the template used. TCRdb ran MiXCR on the reads and lists one entry per CDR3 protein. The sample carries about 240,000 distinct CDR3 sequences, around 43% recorded once. Individuals selected for sequencing had exhibited CD8+CD57+ cell expansion on flow cytometry. Blood samples were obtained from patients who had received no prior therapy. The table lists this clonotype with many counts. Its cognate antigen is unknown. The V gene lost 0 bases and the J gene lost 2 bases, with 8 bases spanning the gap. This CDR3 is 14 amino acids long. Per germline, CDR1 LGHDT and CDR2 YNNKEL (reference sequence).

The material sequenced was sorted CD4+, CD8+, or CD8+CD57+ T cells (not recorded which) from PBMCs. V is TRBV3-1 and J is TRBJ2-7; D possibly matches TRBD1 or TRBD2 (6 bases each). This clonotype was sampled from a human donor with aplastic anemia. The CDR3 DNA sequence: TGTGCCAGCAGCCAAGATGGGGGGCCCTACGAGCAGTACTTC. Residues: CASSQDGGPYEQYF.